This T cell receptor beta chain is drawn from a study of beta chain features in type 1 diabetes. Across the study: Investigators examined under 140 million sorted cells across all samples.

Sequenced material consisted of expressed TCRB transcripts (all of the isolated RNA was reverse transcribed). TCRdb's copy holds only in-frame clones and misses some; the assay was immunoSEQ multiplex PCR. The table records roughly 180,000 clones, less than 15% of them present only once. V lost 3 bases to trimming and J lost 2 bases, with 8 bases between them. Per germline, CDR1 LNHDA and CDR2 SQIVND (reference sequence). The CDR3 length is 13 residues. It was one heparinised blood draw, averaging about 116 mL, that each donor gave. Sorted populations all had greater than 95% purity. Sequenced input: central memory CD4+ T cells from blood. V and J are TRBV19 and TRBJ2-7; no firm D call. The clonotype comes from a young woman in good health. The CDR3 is CASSMVAAYEQYF. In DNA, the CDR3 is TGTGCCAGTAGTATGGTGGCAGCCTACGAGCAGTACTTC.